This TCR beta chain was sequenced during a study of CD8+CD57+ T cells in acquired aplastic anemia. Study-wide context: Yields of DNA that came from sorted CD4+ and CD8+ cells averaged about 3.5 ug. Healthy donors averaged about 9.8 million reads for CD4+ cells.

General observations from the study: It was found that some 31 CD8+ CDR3 sequences were shared between patients and controls.

This clonotype was picked up many times. Its antigen is unidentified. CDR1 SGHDT and CDR2 YYEEEE come from the germline V gene. V shed 1 base and J shed 1 base, with 10 bases lying between them. This CDR3 is 15 amino acids long. The template used for profiling TCR beta VDJ and CDR3 was genomic DNA. TCRdb reanalysed the reads using MiXCR and keeps one entry per CDR3 protein. Counted here are approximately 160,000 distinct CDR3 sequences, 35% to 55% occurring once; the ten biggest clones make up 1.1%. This sequence joins TRBV5-6 and TRBJ2-3; D possibly corresponds to TRBD1 (6 bases). This clonotype was obtained from a human donor in good health. The sample was sorted CD4+, CD8+, or CD8+CD57+ T cells (not recorded which) from PBMCs. The CDR3 protein is CASSLYAGGTDTQYF. The DNA for the CDR3 is TGTGCCAGCAGCTTGTACGCAGGGGGCACAGATACGCAGTATTTT.